Listed below are T cell receptor beta chains from one sample, sequenced in a study of cytomegalovirus exposure and HLA in healthy donors. Sequenced by immunoSEQ multiplex PCR; TCRdb stores in-frame clones only, minus some. This sample has about 98,000 clones; around 70% occur once, and the top ten carry under 3%. Specimen: PBMCs. The receptors were gathered from a man in his fifties in good health and CMV-seronegative. Each CDR3 is given with its conserved first and last residue. D genes are given only for firm matches. Size tells how often a clone was seen (once, few, many) or the class of an expanded clone, and some rows leave it out.

J gene | V gene | D gene | clone size | CDR3 DNA | CDR3 protein
TRBJ2-1 | TRBV21-1 | - | - | TGTGCCAGCAGCACCACACTAGCGGGGTGCTACAATGAGCAGTTCTTC | CASSTTLAGCYNEQFF
TRBJ1-1 | TRBV13 | - | - | TGTGCCAGCAGCCTGGACAGCCACACTGAAGCTTTCTTT | CASSLDSHTEAFF
TRBJ2-2 | TRBV5-1 | TRBD2 | - | TGCGCCAGCAGCTTGGGGCTAGCGGGGGACGGGGAGCTGTTTTTT | CASSLGLAGDGELFF
TRBJ2-7 | TRBV18 | TRBD2 | - | TGTGCCAGCTCACCACCGGGGACTAGCTCCTACGAGCAGTACTTC | CASSPPGTSSYEQYF
TRBJ2-1 | TRBV7-9 | TRBD2 | - | TGTGCCAGCAGCTCCGGACTAGCGGGACGCGGGGATGAGCAGTTCTTC | CASSSGLAGRGDEQFF
TRBJ1-2 | TRBV7-2 | - | - | TGTGCCAGCAGCGCAGGTTGGGGGCCGGGTGGCTACACCTTC | CASSAGWGPGGYTF
TRBJ1-3 | TRBV5-3 | - | - | TGTGCCAGAAGTTTCAGGGTCTGTCCTCTGAGAAACACCATATATTTT | CARSFRVCPLRNTIYF
TRBJ1-5 | TRBV5-1 | TRBD1 | few | TGCGCCAGCAGCCCGGACAGGGAGGGACAGCCCCAGCATTTT | CASSPDREGQPQHF
TRBJ1-1 | TRBV18 | - | - | TGTGCCAGCTCACCCCTGGCGAGGGACACTGAAGCTTTCTTT | CASSPLARDTEAFF
TRBJ2-7 | TRBV29-1 | TRBD1 | - | TGCAGCGCTGGAGGGCCGGGACAGGCTGCCTACGAGCAGTACTTC | CSAGGPGQAAYEQYF
TRBJ2-5 | TRBV28 | TRBD1 | - | TGTGCCAGCAGTTCTGGACAGGGGCCACAAGAGACCCAGTACTTC | CASSSGQGPQETQYF
TRBJ1-1 | TRBV5-4 | - | - | TGTGCCAGCAGCCGCAAGGAGGTGACGAACACTGAAGCTTTCTTT | CASSRKEVTNTEAFF
TRBJ2-2 | TRBV6-1 | TRBD1 | once | TGTGCCAGCAGTGCGCCTGCAGGGGGCACCGGGGAGCTGTTTTTT | CASSAPAGGTGELFF
TRBJ2-7 | TRBV18 | - | few | TGTGCCAGCTCACCCGGAGCCGAACGGGAGCAGTACTTC | CASSPGAEREQYF
TRBJ2-1 | TRBV9 | - | few | TGTGCCAGCAGCGTAGCGGGACATAACAATGAGCAGTTCTTC | CASSVAGHNNEQFF
TRBJ2-7 | TRBV5-1 | - | few | TGCGCCAGCAGCTTGGGGGACACTAACTACGAGCAGTACTTC | CASSLGDTNYEQYF
TRBJ2-2 | TRBV14 | - | - | TGTGCCAGCAGCCAAGGCAGGGTGGGCACCGGGGAGCTGTTTTTT | CASSQGRVGTGELFF
TRBJ1-1 | TRBV28 | - | - | TGTGCCAGCACCGGAGGACCGACAAACACTGAAGCTTTCTTT | CASTGGPTNTEAFF
TRBJ2-5 | TRBV5-1 | TRBD1 | few | TGCGCCAGCAGCTTGCCCCGGGACAGGGCTTACCAAGAGACCCAGTACTTC | CASSLPRDRAYQETQYF
TRBJ2-7 | TRBV5-1 | - | - | TGCGCCAGCAGCCCGACGGAGTACGAGCAGTACTTC | CASSPTEYEQYF
TRBJ1-2 | TRBV2 | - | - | TGTGCCAGCAGGCCCCGGGGGGCGCTTTCAGACTATGGCTACACCTTC | CASRPRGALSDYGYTF
TRBJ2-7 | TRBV19 | - | - | TGTGCCAGTAGTATTTACCCGGGGGTTGGTTACGAGCAGTACTTC | CASSIYPGVGYEQYF
TRBJ2-3 | TRBV5-1 | TRBD1 | - | TGCGCCAGCAGCTGGCGGGGACAGGGCCCAGATACGCAGTATTTT | CASSWRGQGPDTQYF
TRBJ2-2 | TRBV30 | TRBD1 | - | TGTGCCTGGAGTGTGGGGACAGGGGGCGGGGAGCTGTTTTTT | CAWSVGTGGGELFF
TRBJ1-2 | TRBV28 | - | - | TGTGCCAGCAGCAAACACATTAACAGGGAAGGGGGCTACACCTTC | CASSKHINREGGYTF
TRBJ2-5 | TRBV7-6 | - | - | TGTGCCAGCAGCTGGGTTGACCAGGGGGAGACCCAGTACTTC | CASSWVDQGETQYF
TRBJ2-3 | TRBV28 | - | - | TGTGCCAGCACTCCATCGGCTGGGCAGAGCACAGATACGCAGTATTTT | CASTPSAGQSTDTQYF
TRBJ1-1 | TRBV4-1 | - | few | TGCGCCAGCAGCCACATGACTGAAGCTTTCTTT | CASSHMTEAFF
TRBJ2-7 | TRBV7-8 | - | - | TGTGCCAGCAGTGTGGGGACTCTGAACTACGAGCAGTACTTC | CASSVGTLNYEQYF